The sequence of this T cell receptor (beta chain) was determined in a study of shared clonotypes between healthy human individuals. Study overall: CD4 naive cells filled three plates per donor, CD4 memory three, CD8 naive two and CD8 memory one. Findings and caveats of the study: The study generally estimated greater richness for naive than memory subsets. Non-shared clonotypes were found to have lower generation probabilities than the clonotypes that were shared by all four of the sorted-subset donors.

The length of the CDR3 is 15 residues. V shed 6 bases and J 3 bases; nucleotides not matched to a gene: 8. Germline V CDR1 and CDR2: SGHTS, YDEGEE. This clone was picked up one time. Its cognate antigen is unknown. Clones were read by immunoSEQ multiplex PCR, and TCRdb kept only the in-frame ones, dropping some. This sample has about 1 million clones, with around 76% found just once. Material for sequencing was memory CD4+ T cells sorted from blood. Subset reported: CD45RA-negative fraction. The sequence came from a man younger than 35 in good health. The V gene is TRBV5-8, the J gene TRBJ2-2, with TRBD1 matching over 7 bases. The CDR3 nucleotides are TGTGCCAGCACCACAGGGGTAAAGGACACCGGGGAGCTGTTTTTT. It yields the protein CASTTGVKDTGELFF.